The next 9 T cell receptor beta chains were all read from a single sample in a study of blood T cell repertoires in COVID-19. Produced via immunoSEQ multiplex PCR; TCRdb's table is partial and in-frame only. This sample has roughly 180,000 clones; roughly 80% occur once, and the top ten carry approximately 10%. Sequencing was carried out using peripheral blood. All receptors derive from a middle-aged woman with COVID-19, enrolled during active disease.

The chain links TRBV3-1 (or the pseudogene TRBV3-2) to TRBJ2-5, with 11 bases that match TRBD1. Germline V lookup: CDR1 LGHDT, CDR2 YNNKEL (reference sequence). With V trimmed by 4 bases and J by 2 bases, 6 bases remained unmatched. The CDR3 has 16 amino acids. The CDR3 region has the DNA TGTGCCAGCAGCCTTCGGGACAGGGGGGAGCAAGAGACCCAGTACTTC. This gives the protein CASSLRDRGEQETQYF.

The chain joins TRBV19 to TRBJ2-7, with D possibly being TRBD2 (5 bases). This CDR3 contains 14 residues. The V end was cut by 4 bases, the J end by 7 bases, with 17 bases between. Germline CDR1 is LNHDA and CDR2 is SQIVND (reference sequence). The CDR3, as DNA: TGTGCCAGTAGTACACGGACTGCCCCAGAAGAGCAGTACTTC. The encoded protein is CASSTRTAPEEQYF.

Remarks on this clone: Other DNA sequences within the sample encode an identical CDR3. V is TRBV4-1 and J is TRBJ2-1; D is perhaps TRBD2 (5 bases). CDR3 length equals 12 residues. V was cut by 1 base and J by 9 bases, with 7 bases left in between. Germline V gene data show CDR1 as MGHRA and CDR2 as YSYEKL. This chain's CDR3 is CASSQVAGEQFF. CDR3 in DNA: TGCGCCAGCAGCCAAGTTGCGGGTGAGCAGTTCTTC.

V is TRBV23-1 and J is TRBJ2-3, with 9 positions matching TRBD2. TRBV23-1 is an open reading frame whose function is uncertain. V lost 4 bases and J lost 2; bases outside the gene matches: 10. This CDR3 has 17 amino acids. The CDR3 loop is CASSPQLAGGSTDTQYF. CDR3 DNA: TGCGCCAGCAGTCCCCAACTGGCGGGAGGGTCCACAGATACGCAGTATTTT.

The gene calls are TRBV29-1 and TRBJ2-1, with TRBD1 identical over 10 bases. Germline CDR1 SQVTM, CDR2 ANQGSEA. The V gene end was trimmed by 4 bases and the J gene end by 5 bases; junction bases not matched to a gene: 2. The CDR3 length is 13 residues. This chain's CDR3 is CSVGQGADNEQFF. The CDR3 DNA is TGCAGCGTTGGACAGGGGGCTGACAATGAGCAGTTCTTC.

This clone was observed once. The genes are TRBV25-1 and TRBJ2-4; TRBD1 matches 9 bases. This CDR3 contains 14 residues. Germline trimming cut 5 bases from V and 6 bases from J; bases unmatched to any gene: 5. From germline, CDR1 is MGHDK and CDR2 SYGVNS. This chain's CDR3 is CASSRTGVGNIQYF. The CDR3, as DNA: TGTGCCAGCAGTAGGACAGGGGTGGGAAACATTCAGTACTTC.

This sequence joins TRBV9 and TRBJ1-5; 7 bases align to TRBD1. Germline CDR1 reads SGDLS; CDR2 reads YYNGEE. V was pared by 3 bases and J by 4 bases, with 10 bases of the junction left unmatched. The CDR3 spans 16 residues. CDR3 nucleotides: TGTGCCAGCAGCGAGGGGGACAGTGGTTGGAATCAGCCCCAGCATTTT. Its protein is CASSEGDSGWNQPQHF.

A word on this clone: A read error is likely, as this CDR3 ends without the conserved phenylalanine or tryptophan. The limits of the CDR3 on the DNA are not certain, so only TCRdb's listed CDR3 is given. V usage is TRBV10-1 and J usage is TRBJ2-3; TRBD2, the D gene given by the table, was not confirmed from the DNA. The germline V gene has CDR1 WNHNN and CDR2 SYGVQD (reference sequence). The CDR3 totals 13 residues, both ends included. The CDR3: CASSPTPRTSGSI.

The chain has TRBV9 and TRBJ2-2, with 8 nucleotides matching TRBD2. CDR1 and CDR2 (germline): SGDLS, YYNGEE. CDR3 size: 17 residues. V lost 3 bases and J lost 0; bases outside the gene matches: 7. The CDR3 here is CASSAQTGLANTGELFF. In DNA, the CDR3 is TGTGCCAGCAGCGCCCAAACGGGACTAGCGAACACCGGGGAGCTGTTTTTT.